The clone carrying this T cell receptor (beta chain) came up a few times. One end of the junction fails to match germline, which may point to a read error. The record originates from a study of CD4 and CD8 cells across lung adenocarcinoma regions. CDR3 size: 19 residues. Germline-derived CDR1 and CDR2 are MNHEY and SVGAGI. TCRdb analysed the PCR reads with MiXCR anew, one entry per CDR3 protein. The table shows some 11,000 distinct CDR3 sequences, with about 55% occurring only once. Samples came from patients with localized non-small cell lung adenocarcinoma. The material sequenced was CD4+ T cells from the center of a lung tumor. The sequence was obtained from a male donor with lung adenocarcinoma. The CD4 and CD8 labels of this study may be unreliable. J is TRBJ2-3 and V is TRBV6-5, with 11 bases identical to TRBD2. The CDR3 nucleotides are TGTGCCAGCAGTTCCACCGGGCTAGCGGGGGGCCGTGGCACAGAGACGCAGTACTTT. This gives the protein CASSSTGLAGGRGTETQYF.